This T cell receptor beta chain emerged from a study of monozygotic twins with inflammatory bowel disease. Researchers used roughly 3,800 ng of total RNA for each TCR library. No DNA is given; TCRdb re-called the 5' RACE reads and lists each CDR3 protein once. This table lists approximately 210,000 distinct CDR3 sequences. With regard to this clonotype: Its antigen remains unknown.

Collection yielded roughly 2.5 ml of blood per donor. General study results and limits: IBD patients, compared with healthy twins, shared fewer clonotypes with others (especially with disease activity).

The CDR3 totals 14 residues. This sequence originates from a human donor with ulcerative colitis or Crohn's disease, or a healthy co-twin of an affected twin (not recorded which). This chain connects TRBV12-3 or TRBV12-4 to TRBJ1-4. Sequencing was done on a sample of blood. The CDR3 loop is CASTLGGGSEKLFF.